This T cell receptor (beta chain) was sequenced in a study of T cells after posttransplantation cyclophosphamide. Study-level findings and limits: Tissue-infiltrating T cells from skin or gut overlapped little with blood T cells. Recipient CMV seropositivity and CMV reactivation strongly tracked TRB clonality. Donor-recipient repertoire similarity was low at 1-2 months, rising over year one.

Details on this clone: Its target is not known.

The table came from immunoSEQ multiplex PCR; TCRdb's copy has only in-frame clones and leaves some out. Here the sample spans more than 15,000 clones, around 85% being singletons. Controls had myeloablative marrow grafts with methotrexate and calcineurin inhibitor, sampled at 1 year. CDR1 and CDR2 (germline): MGHRA, YSYEKL. The CDR3 is made up of 13 amino acids. V gave up 0 bases and J gave up 3 bases, with 6 bases separating them. The starting material was PBMCs, obtained after allogeneic stem cell transplant with calcineurin inhibitor and methotrexate. The sequence derives from a female patient aged 18 to 29 who received an allogeneic stem cell transplant from an unrelated donor, was CMV-positive, and had acute and chronic GVHD. Some T cells may possibly be graft donor cells. The chain links TRBV4-1 to TRBJ2-7; no firm D call. The CDR3 protein is CASSQEVSYEQYF. DNA of the CDR3: TGCGCCAGCAGCCAAGAAGTCAGCTACGAGCAGTACTTC.